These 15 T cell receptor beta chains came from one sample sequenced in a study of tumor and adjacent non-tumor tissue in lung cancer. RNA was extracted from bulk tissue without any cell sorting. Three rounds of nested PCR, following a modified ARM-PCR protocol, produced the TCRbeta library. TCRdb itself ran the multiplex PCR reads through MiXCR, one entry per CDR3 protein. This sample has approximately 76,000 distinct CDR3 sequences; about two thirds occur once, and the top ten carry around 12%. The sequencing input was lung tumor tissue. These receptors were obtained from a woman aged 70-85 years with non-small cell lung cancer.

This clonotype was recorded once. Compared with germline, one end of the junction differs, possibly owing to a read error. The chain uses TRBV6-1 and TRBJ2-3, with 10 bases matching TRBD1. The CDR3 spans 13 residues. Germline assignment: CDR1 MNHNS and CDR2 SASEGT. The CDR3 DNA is TGTGTCTTGGGACAGGGGCTGACAGATACTCAGTATTTT. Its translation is CVLGQGLTDTQYF.

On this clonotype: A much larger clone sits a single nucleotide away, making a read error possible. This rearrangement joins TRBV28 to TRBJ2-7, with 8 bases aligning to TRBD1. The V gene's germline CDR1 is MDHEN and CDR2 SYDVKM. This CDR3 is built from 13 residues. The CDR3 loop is CASSSGQAYKQYF. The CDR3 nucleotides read TGTGCCAGCTCCTCGGGACAGGCCTACAAGCAGTACTTC.

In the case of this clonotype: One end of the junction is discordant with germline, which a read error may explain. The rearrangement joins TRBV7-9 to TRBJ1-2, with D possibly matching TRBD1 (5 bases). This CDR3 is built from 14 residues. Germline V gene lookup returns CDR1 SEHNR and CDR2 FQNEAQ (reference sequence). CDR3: CVSSLSETAYGYTF. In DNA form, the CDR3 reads TGTGTCAGCAGTTTATCCGAGACAGCCTATGGCTACACCTTC.

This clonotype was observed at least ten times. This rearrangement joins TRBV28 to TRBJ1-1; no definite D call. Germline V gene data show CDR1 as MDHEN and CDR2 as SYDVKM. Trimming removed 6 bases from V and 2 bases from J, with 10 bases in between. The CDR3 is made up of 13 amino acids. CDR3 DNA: TGTGCCAGCAGATGGACGGGTAACACTGAAGCTTTCTTT. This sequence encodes CASRWTGNTEAFF.

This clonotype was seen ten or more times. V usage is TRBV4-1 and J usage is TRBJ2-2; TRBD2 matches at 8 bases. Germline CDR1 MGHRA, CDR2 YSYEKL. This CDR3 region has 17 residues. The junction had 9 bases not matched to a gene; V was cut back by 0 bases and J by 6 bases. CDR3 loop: CASSQELTGGRSGELFF. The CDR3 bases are TGCGCCAGCAGCCAAGAATTAACTGGCGGGAGGTCCGGGGAGCTGTTTTTT.

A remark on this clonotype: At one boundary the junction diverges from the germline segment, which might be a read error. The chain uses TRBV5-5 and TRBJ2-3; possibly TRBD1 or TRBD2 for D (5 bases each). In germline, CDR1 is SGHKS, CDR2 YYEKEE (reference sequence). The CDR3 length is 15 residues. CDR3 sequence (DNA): TGTTCCAGCAGGAAGACAGTTTCTAGCACAGATAGGCAGTATTTT. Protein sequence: CSSRKTVSSTDRQYF.

CDR3: CASSFTSTNQPQHF. CDR3 DNA sequence: TGTGCCAGCAGCTTTACGAGTACCAATCAGCCCCAGCATTTT. V usage is TRBV7-2 and J usage is TRBJ1-5; D is uncertain. V shed 3 bases and J shed 3 bases, with 9 bases lying between them. Germline V lookup: CDR1 SGHTA, CDR2 FQGNSA. The CDR3 totals 14 residues.

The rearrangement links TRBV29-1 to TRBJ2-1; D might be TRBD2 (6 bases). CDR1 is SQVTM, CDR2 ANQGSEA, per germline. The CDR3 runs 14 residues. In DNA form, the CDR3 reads TGCAGGACTCCGACTTCCGGGAGCTACAATGAGCAGTTCTTC. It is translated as CRTPTSGSYNEQFF.

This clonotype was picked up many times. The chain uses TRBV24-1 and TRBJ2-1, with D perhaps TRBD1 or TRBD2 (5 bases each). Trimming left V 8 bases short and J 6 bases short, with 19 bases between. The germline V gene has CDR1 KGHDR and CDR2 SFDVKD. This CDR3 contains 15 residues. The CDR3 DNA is TGTGCCACCAAATTCTGGGGGAGAGGGATCAATGAGCAGTTCTTC. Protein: CATKFWGRGINEQFF.

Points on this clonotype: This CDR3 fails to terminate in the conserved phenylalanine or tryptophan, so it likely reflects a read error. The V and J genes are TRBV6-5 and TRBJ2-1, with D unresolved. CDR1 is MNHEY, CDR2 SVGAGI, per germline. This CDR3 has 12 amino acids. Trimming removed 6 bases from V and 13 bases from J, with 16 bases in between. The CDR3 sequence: CASSGLSGFQFL. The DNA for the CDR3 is TGTGCCAGCAGCGGCTTATCCGGGTTTCAGTTCTTA.

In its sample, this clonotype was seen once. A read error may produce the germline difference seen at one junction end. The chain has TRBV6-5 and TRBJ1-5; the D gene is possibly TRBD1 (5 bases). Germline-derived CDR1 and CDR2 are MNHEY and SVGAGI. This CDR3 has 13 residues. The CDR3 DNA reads TGTGCCAACAGTGACGGGGGACATCAGCCCCAGCATTTT. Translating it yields CANSDGGHQPQHF.

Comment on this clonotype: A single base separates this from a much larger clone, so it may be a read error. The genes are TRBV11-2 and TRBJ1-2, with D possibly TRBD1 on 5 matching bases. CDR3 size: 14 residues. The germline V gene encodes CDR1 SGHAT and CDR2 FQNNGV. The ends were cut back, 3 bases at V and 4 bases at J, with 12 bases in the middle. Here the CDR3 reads CASSFSDGTYGYTF. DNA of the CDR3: TGTGCCAGCAGCTTCTCGGACGGGACCTATGGCTACACCTTC.

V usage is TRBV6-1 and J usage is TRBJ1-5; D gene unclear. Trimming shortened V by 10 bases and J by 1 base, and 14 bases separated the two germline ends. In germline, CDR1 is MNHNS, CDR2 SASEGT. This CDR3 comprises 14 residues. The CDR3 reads CAISPEASNQPQHF. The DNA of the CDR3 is TGTGCCATCAGCCCCGAGGCCAGCAATCAGCCCCAGCATTTT.

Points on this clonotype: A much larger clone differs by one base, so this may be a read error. The CDR3 loop is CASSLVGRGSNQPQHF. DNA for the CDR3: TGTGCCAGCAGCTTGGTGGGGCGTGGGAGCAATCAGCCCCAGCATTTT. The chain combines TRBV5-4 with TRBJ1-5, with D possibly matching TRBD1 (5 bases). This CDR3 comprises 16 residues. Between the trimmed V and J ends, which lost 0 bases and 1 base, there was a span of 11 bases. Germline V CDR1 and CDR2: SGHNT, YYREEE (reference sequence).

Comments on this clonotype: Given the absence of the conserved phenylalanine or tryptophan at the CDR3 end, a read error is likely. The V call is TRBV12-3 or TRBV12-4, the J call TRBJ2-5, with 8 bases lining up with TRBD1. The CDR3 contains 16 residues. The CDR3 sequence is CASSLAWGQAGGTQYY. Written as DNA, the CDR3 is TGTGCCAGTAGTTTAGCTTGGGGACAGGCCGGAGGGACCCAGTACTAC.